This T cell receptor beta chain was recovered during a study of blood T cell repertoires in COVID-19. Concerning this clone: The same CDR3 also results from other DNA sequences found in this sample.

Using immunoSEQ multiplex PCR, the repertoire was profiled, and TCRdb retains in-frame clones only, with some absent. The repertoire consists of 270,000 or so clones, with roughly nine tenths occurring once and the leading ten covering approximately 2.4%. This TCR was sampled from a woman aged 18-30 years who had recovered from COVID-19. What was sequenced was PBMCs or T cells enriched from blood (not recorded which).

CDR3 coding DNA: TGTGCCAGCAGCTTATCGGGGTACGAGCAGTACTTC. Translated: CASSLSGYEQYF. The chain uses TRBV7-9 and TRBJ2-7, with D possibly matching TRBD2 (5 bases). The CDR3 has 12 residues. The ends were cut back, 2 bases at V and 4 bases at J, with 6 bases in the middle. The germline CDR1 and CDR2 sequences are SEHNR and FQNEAQ (reference sequence).